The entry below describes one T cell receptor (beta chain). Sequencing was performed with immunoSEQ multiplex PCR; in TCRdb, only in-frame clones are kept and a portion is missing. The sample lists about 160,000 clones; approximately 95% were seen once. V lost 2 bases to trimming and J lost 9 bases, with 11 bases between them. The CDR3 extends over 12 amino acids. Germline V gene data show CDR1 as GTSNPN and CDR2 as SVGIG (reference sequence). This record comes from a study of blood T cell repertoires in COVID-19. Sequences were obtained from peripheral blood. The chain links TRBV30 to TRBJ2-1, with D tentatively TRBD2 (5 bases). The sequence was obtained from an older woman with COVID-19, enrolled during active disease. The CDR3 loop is CAWSTSAGEQFF. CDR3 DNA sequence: TGTGCCTGGAGTACTAGTGCCGGTGAGCAGTTCTTC. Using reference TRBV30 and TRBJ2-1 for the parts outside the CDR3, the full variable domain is SQTIHQWPATLVQPVGSPLSLECTVEGTSNPNLYWYRQAAGRGLQLLFYSVGIGQISSEVPQNLSASRPQDRQFILSSKKLLLSDSGFYLCAWSTSAGEQFFGPGTRLTVL.